Detailed here is one TCR beta chain. Using immunoSEQ multiplex PCR, the repertoire was profiled, and TCRdb retains in-frame clones only, with some absent. This sample carries 2,100,000 or so clones, 90% to 97% of them seen once, and the ten largest clones take approximately 0.13%. A CD45RA-negative memory subset and a CD45RA+ naive subset were separated from the CD4+ cells. Germline V gene sequence: CDR1 PRHDT, CDR2 FYEKMQ (reference sequence). J was trimmed by 5 bases and V by 3 bases; bases with no gene match: 12. The length of the CDR3 is 17 residues. This record comes from a study of shared clonotypes between healthy human individuals.

The V call is TRBV13, the J call TRBJ2-1, with TRBD1 identical over 8 bases. Sequences were obtained from naive CD4+ T cells sorted from blood. Subset denoted: CD45RA+ positively selected. The TCR originated in a man younger than 35 in good health. Here the CDR3 DNA reads TGTGCCAGCAGCTTCCAATCCGACAGGGGCCTCGACAATGAGCAGTTCTTC. Protein product: CASSFQSDRGLDNEQFF.